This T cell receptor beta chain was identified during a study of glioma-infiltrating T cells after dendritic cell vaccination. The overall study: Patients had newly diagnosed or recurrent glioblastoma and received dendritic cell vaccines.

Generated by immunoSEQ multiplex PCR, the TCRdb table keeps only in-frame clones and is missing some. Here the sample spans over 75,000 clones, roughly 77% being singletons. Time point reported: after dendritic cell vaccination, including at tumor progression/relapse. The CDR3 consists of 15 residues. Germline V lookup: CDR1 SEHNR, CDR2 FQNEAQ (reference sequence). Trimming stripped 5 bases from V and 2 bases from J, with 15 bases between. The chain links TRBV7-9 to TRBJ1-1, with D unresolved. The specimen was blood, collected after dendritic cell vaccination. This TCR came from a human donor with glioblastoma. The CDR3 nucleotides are TGTGCCAGCAGCGTCCGGGGAACCACTAACACTGAAGCTTTCTTT. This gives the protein CASSVRGTTNTEAFF. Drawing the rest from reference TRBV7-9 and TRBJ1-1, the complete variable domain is DTGVSQNPRHKITKRGQNVTFRCDPISEHNRLYWYRQTLGQGPEFLTYFQNEAQLEKSRLLSDRFSAERPKGSFSTLEIQRTEQGDSAMYLCASSVRGTTNTEAFFGQGTRLTVV.